What follows describes a single T cell receptor (beta chain). Its recognized antigen is unknown. No quality values exist for individual bases; no much larger clone is one base distant. The sample is drawn from a study of PD-1 blockade in classical Hodgkin lymphoma (dated by TCRdb to between 2020 and 2021). For the wider study: Nivolumab dosing was 3 mg/kg intravenously every 2 weeks, continuing until either disease progression or unacceptable toxicity. To define a peripheral blood immune signature of response to PD-1 blockade in classical Hodgkin lymphoma, the study combined TCR beta sequencing with CyTOF.

This sample's time point label indicates: cycle 4 day 1 (C4D1), after less than 7 weeks of nivolumab. All trial patients had relapsed after autologous stem cell transplantation, with cohorts A, B and C differing in prior brentuximab vedotin exposure. The trial cohort was composed of about 54 patients with relapsed/refractory classical Hodgkin lymphoma, for whom complete response, partial response or progressive disease was recorded as best overall response. Trial patients were treated with single-agent nivolumab in the multi-cohort phase II CheckMate 205 trial. Best overall response was determined by an independent review committee according to the 2007 International Working Group response criteria. Trial PBMCs were obtained immediately prior to nivolumab initiation (C1D1) and on therapy at cycle 2 day 1 and cycle 4 day 1. Peripheral blood was collected in 8 mL Vacutainer Cell Preparation Tubes, from which PBMCs were isolated by centrifugation and then cryopreserved.

From V the trimming removes 0 bases and from J it removes 8 bases, while the gene matches leave 11 bases of the junction unaccounted for. There are 17 amino acids in the CDR3, from cysteine to phenylalanine inclusive. Just CDR3 DNA is preserved here, 51 bases in frame from base 1. Sequences MGHRA (CDR1) and YSYEKL (CDR2) are obtained from the germline V gene. Genomic DNA was extracted with the Qiagen DNeasy kit from unsorted PBMCs and from negatively selected CD4+ and CD8+ fractions. TCR beta CDR3 regions were amplified by immunoSEQ multiplex PCR using primers annealing to V and J segments. A synthetic immune receptor repertoire was used to minimize amplification bias, and any residual bias was removed computationally once sequencing was done. In the original analysis: Repertoire diversity was quantified as the Shannon entropy index using custom Python scripts. Unsorted, CD4+ and CD8+ repertoires were analyzed separately, except in combined analyses where CD4+ and CD8+ sequences were merged in silico. A clone was considered expanded if an increase in frequency of at least 2-fold after treatment relative to C1D1 was found, and a pseudocount of 0.5 was applied to clones undetected at baseline. Clones with 0 or 1 copy at C1D1 were defined as singleton clones, while clones with 2 or more copies were defined as non-singleton clones. Clones expanded in unsorted samples were annotated as CD4+, CD8+ or unknown by matching protein sequences in sorted samples from the same patient. Wilcoxon tests on paired samples were used to test changes in diversity from C1D1 to C4D1. Imported from immuneACCESS, the table was reduced by TCRdb to in-frame sequences with V and J called. These copies leave out some clones; in studies compared against another copy, an unresolved V gene accounts for under half, and the cause of the remainder is not known. The V and J calls and clone size are taken from that table; D and trimming were inferred from the DNA. The sample data list 6,500 to 9,500 clones, and about 84% of these were observed just once. The top ten clonotypes cover 25% to 35% of the sample.

What the research found in general, with its limitations: The study was restricted to a single clinical trial cohort, and the causes of repertoire differences, possibly disease activity or prior therapy, were left undefined. A significant rise by C4D1 was seen in CD4+ but not CD8+ TCR diversity (p=0.0027 vs p=0.16), with the rise being most apparent in complete responders (p=0.02). Baseline diversity similar to that of newly diagnosed patients was observed in trial patients achieving complete response, whereas significantly lower diversity was observed in partial responders and progressors. Newly diagnosed patients were reported to have lower baseline TCR diversity than healthy donors, and relapsed/refractory patients were reported to have lower baseline TCR diversity still. Patients starting nivolumab less than 1 year after ASCT had lower diversity and were excluded from later analyses to avoid confounding by immune reconstitution.

This sequence was found in a human donor with classical Hodgkin lymphoma. The chain couples TRBV4-1 to TRBJ2-1, with 9 central nucleotides matching TRBD2. Here the sequenced sample was peripheral blood mononuclear cells (PBMCs), taken before the fourth cycle of nivolumab. The DNA sequence is given as TGCGCCAGCAGCCAAGATGGGGTAGCGGGGGCTTGGGATGAGCAGTTCTTC. This gives the protein CASSQDGVAGAWDEQFF.